This TCR beta chain was captured in a study of control samples from healthy donors and cancer patients (dated by TCRdb to the early 2020s). Counted from cysteine to phenylalanine, this CDR3 has 14 amino acids. Only the CDR3 DNA is retained, 42 bases long and in frame from the first base. V loses 1 base of germline sequence and J loses 9 bases, and the interval between the two ends is 13 bases. CDR1 and CDR2 (SGHTA, FQGNSA) derive from the germline V gene. Library preparation employed the immunoSEQ multiplex PCR assay. TCRdb took over this immuneACCESS table, retaining in-frame rearrangements with V and J assigned. Such tables are incomplete; in checked studies, under half of the missing clones stem from an unresolved V gene, and the remainder is unexplained. The sample table records tens of thousands of clones; roughly 89% of these occur just once. 1.6% of the sample goes to the ten largest clones.

Concerning this clone: The specificity of this receptor is unknown. No clone much larger than this one lies a single base away; base qualities are absent.

The origin of this receptor is a man aged 35 to 55 with colorectal cancer. Here the chain combines TRBV7-2 and TRBJ1-5; the D gene cannot be resolved reliably. Sequencing input: PBMCs. The sequence in DNA is TGTGCCAGCAGCTTAGGACAACGAGAAGGGCCCCAGCATTTT. The resulting protein is CASSLGQREGPQHF.